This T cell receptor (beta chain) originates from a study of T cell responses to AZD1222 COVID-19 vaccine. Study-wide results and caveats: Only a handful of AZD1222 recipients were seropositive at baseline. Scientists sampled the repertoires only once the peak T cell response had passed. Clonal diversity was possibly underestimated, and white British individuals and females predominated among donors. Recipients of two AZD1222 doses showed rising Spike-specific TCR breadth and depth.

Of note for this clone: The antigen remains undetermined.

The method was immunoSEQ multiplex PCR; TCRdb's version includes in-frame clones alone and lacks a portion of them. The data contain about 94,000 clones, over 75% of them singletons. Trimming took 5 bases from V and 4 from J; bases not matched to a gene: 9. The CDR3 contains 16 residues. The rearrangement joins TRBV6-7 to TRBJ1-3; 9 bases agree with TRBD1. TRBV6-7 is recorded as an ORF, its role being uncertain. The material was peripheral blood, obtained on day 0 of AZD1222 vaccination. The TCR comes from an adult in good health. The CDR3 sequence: CASSPDRGLSGNTIYF. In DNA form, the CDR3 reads TGTGCCAGCAGTCCGGACAGGGGACTATCCGGAAACACCATATATTTT.